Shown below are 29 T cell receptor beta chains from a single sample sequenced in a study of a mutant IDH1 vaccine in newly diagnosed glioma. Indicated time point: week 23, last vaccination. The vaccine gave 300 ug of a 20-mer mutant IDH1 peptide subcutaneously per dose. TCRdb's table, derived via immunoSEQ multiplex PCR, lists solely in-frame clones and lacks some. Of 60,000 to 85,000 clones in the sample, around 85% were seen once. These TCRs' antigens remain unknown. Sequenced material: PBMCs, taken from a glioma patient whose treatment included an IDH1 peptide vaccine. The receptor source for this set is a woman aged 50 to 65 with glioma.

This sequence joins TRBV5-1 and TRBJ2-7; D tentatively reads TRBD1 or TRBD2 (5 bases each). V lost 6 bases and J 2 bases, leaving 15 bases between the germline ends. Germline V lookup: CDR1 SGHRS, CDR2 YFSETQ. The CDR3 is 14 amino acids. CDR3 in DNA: TGCGCCAGCACCCCGGAGGACAAAACCTACGAGCAGTACTTC. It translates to CASTPEDKTYEQYF.

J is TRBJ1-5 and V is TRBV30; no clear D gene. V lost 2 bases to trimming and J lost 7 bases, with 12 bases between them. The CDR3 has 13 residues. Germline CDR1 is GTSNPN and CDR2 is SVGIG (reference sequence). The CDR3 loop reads CAWSLRPGQPQHF. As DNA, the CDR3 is TGTGCCTGGAGTCTGCGCCCCGGGCAGCCCCAGCATTTT. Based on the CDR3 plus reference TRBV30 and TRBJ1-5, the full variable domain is SQTIHQWPATLVQPVGSPLSLECTVEGTSNPNLYWYRQAAGRGLQLLFYSVGIGQISSEVPQNLSASRPQDRQFILSSKKLLLSDSGFYLCAWSLRPGQPQHFGDGTRLSIL.

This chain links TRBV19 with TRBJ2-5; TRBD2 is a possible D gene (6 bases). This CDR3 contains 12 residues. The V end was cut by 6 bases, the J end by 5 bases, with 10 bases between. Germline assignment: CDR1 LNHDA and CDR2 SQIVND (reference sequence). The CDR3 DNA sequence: TGTGCCAGTAGCAGACTAGGGGAGACCCAGTACTTC. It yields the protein CASSRLGETQYF.

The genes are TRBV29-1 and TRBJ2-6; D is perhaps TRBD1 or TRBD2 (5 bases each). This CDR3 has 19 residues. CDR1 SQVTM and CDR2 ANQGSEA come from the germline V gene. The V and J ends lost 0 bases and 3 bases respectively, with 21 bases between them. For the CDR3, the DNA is TGCAGCGTTGAAGATAGGTCCCGGGACCCAAGGATTGGGGCCAACGTCCTGACTTTC. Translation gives CSVEDRSRDPRIGANVLTF. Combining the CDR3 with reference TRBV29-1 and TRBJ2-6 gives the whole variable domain SAVISQKPSRDICQRGTSLTIQCQVDSQVTMMFWYRQQPGQSLTLIATANQGSEATYESGFVIDKFPISRPNLTFSTLTVSNMSPEDSSIYLCSVEDRSRDPRIGANVLTFGAGSRLTVL.

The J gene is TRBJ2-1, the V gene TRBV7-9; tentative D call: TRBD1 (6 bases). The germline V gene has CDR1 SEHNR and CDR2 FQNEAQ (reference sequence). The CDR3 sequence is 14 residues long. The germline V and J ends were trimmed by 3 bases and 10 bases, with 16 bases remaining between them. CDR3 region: CASSFGFRQAEQFF. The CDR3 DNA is TGTGCCAGCAGCTTTGGATTCAGACAGGCCGAGCAGTTCTTC.

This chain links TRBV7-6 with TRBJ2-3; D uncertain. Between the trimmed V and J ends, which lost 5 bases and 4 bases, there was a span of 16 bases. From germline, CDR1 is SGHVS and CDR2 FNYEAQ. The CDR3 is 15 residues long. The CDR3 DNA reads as TGTGCCAGCAGCCCTACGTGGCAGATCTCAGATACGCAGTATTTT. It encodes CASSPTWQISDTQYF.

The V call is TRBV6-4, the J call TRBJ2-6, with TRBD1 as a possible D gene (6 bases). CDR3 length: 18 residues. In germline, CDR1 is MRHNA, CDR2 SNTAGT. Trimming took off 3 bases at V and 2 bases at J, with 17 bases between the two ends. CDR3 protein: CASSEDSPNLPGANVLTF. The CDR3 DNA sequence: TGTGCCAGCAGTGAGGACAGTCCCAATCTACCTGGGGCCAACGTCCTGACTTTC.

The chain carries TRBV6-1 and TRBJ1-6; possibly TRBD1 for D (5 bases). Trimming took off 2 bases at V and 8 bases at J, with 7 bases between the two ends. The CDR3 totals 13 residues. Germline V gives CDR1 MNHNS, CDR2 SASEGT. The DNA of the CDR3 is TGTGCCAGCAGTGAATGGGGGGATTCACCCCTCCACTTT. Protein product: CASSEWGDSPLHF.

CDR3 sequence reads: CASSLEGGTVNTGELFF. CDR3 bases: TGTGCCAGCAGCCTGGAGGGTGGGACAGTGAACACCGGGGAGCTGTTTTTT. This chain joins TRBV7-9 and TRBJ2-2, with D possibly TRBD1 on 7 matching bases. The CDR3 totals 17 residues. Germline values: CDR1 SEHNR, CDR2 FQNEAQ (reference sequence). V gave up 5 bases and J gave up 1 base, with 17 bases separating them.

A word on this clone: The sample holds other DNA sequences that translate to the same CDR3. The CDR3 DNA reads as TGCGCCAGCAGCTTAAGGACGGATCAAGAGACCCAGTACTTC. Its protein product is CASSLRTDQETQYF. The V and J genes are TRBV5-1 and TRBJ2-5, with D uncertain. Germline V CDR1 and CDR2: SGHRS, YFSETQ. The V gene lost 2 bases and the J gene lost 2 bases, with 10 bases spanning the gap. This CDR3 comprises 14 residues. Full variable domain (missing parts from reference TRBV5-1 and TRBJ2-5): KAGVTQTPRYLIKTRGQQVTLSCSPISGHRSVSWYQQTPGQGLQFLFEYFSETQRNKGNFPGRFSGRQFSNSRSEMNVSTLELGDSALYLCASSLRTDQETQYFGPGTRLLVL.

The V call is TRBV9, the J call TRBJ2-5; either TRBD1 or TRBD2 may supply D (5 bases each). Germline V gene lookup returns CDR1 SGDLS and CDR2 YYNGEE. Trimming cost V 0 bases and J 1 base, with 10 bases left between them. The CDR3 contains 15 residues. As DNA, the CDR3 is TGTGCCAGCAGCGTAGGGGACCGATTCCAAGAGACCCAGTACTTC. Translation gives CASSVGDRFQETQYF.

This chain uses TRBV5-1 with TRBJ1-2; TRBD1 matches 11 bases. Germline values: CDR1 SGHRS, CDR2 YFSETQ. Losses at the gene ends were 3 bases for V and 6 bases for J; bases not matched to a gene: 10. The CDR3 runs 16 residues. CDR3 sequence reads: CASSSVRTGGADGYTF. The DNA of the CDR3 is TGCGCCAGCAGCTCTGTCCGGACAGGGGGCGCAGATGGCTACACCTTC.

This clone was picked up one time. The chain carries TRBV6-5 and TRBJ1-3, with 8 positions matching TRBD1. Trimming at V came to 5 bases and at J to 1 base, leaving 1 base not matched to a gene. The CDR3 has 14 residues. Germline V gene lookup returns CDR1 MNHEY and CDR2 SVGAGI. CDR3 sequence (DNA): TGTGCCAGCAGTAGGACAGGGTCTGGAAACACCATATATTTT. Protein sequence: CASSRTGSGNTIYF.

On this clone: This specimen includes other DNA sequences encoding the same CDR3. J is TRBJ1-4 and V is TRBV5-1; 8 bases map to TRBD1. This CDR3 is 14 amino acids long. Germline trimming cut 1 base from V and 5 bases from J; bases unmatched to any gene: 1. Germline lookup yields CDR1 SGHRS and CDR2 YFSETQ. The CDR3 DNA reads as TGCGCCAGCAGCTTGACAGGGGGGAATGAAAAACTGTTTTTT. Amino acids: CASSLTGGNEKLFF.

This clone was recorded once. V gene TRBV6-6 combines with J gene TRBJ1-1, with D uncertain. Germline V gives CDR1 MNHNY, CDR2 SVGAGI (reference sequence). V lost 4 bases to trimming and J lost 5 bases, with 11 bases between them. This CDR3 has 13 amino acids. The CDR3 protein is CASSSHTGTEAFF. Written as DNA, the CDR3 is TGTGCCAGCAGTTCCCACACCGGGACTGAAGCTTTCTTT.

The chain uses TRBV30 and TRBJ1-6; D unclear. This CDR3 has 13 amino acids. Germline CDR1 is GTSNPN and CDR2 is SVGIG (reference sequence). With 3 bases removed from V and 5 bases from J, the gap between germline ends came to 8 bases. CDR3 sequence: CAWSWQDNSPLHF. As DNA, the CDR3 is TGTGCCTGGAGCTGGCAGGATAATTCACCCCTCCACTTT.

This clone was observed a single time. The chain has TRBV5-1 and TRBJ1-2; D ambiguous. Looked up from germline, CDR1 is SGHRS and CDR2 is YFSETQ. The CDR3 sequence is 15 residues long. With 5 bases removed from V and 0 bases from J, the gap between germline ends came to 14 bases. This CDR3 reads CASRSGGGANYGYTF. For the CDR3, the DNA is TGCGCCAGCAGGTCCGGTGGAGGAGCTAACTATGGCTACACCTTC.

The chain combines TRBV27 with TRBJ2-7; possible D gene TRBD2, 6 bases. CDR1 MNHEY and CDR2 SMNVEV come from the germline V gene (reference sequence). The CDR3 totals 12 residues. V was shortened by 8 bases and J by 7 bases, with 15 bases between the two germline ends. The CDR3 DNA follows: TGTGCCAGCGGGGACCCTGGGAGGGAGCAGTACTTC. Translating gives CASGDPGREQYF.

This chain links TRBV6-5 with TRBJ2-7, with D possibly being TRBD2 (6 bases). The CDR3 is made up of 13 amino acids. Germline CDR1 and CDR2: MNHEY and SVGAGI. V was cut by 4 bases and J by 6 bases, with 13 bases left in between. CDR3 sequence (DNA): TGTGCCAGCAGTTGGAGGGTAGGGACCGAGCAGTACTTC. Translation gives CASSWRVGTEQYF.

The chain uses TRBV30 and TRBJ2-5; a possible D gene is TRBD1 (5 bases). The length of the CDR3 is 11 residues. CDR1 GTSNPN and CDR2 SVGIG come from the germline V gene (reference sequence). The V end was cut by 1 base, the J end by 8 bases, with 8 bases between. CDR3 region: CAWSEQATQYF. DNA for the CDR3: TGTGCCTGGAGTGAACAGGCAACCCAGTACTTC.

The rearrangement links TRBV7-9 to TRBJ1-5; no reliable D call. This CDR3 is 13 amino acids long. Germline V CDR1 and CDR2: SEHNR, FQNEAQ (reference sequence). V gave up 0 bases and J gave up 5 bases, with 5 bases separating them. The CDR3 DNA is TGTGCCAGCAGCTTAGCCCCGCATCAGCCCCAGCATTTT. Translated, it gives CASSLAPHQPQHF.

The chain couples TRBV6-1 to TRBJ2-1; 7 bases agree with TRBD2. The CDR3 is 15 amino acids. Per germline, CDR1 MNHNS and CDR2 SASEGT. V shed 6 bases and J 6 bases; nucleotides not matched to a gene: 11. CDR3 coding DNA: TGTGCCAGCAGGGCTAGGACTAGTCCAGCCAATGAGCAGTTCTTC. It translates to CASRARTSPANEQFF.

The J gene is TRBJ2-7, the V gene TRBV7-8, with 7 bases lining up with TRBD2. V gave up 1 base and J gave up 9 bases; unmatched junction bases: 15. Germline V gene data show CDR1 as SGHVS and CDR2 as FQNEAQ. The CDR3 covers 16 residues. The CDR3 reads CASSLEGLADPFGQYF. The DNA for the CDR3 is TGTGCCAGCAGCTTAGAGGGGCTAGCGGACCCCTTTGGGCAGTACTTC.

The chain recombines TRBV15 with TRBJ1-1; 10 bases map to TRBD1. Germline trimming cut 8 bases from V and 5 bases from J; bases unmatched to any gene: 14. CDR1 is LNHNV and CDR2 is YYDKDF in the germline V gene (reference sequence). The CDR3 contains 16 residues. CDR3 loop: CATEYSPGQGRTEAFF. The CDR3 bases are TGTGCCACCGAATACTCTCCGGGACAGGGGCGTACTGAAGCTTTCTTT.

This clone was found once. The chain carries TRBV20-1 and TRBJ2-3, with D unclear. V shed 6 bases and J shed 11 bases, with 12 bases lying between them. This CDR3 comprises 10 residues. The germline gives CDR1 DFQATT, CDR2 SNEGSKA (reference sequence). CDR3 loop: CSALRTQQYF. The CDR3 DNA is TGCAGTGCCTTAAGGACCCAGCAGTATTTT.

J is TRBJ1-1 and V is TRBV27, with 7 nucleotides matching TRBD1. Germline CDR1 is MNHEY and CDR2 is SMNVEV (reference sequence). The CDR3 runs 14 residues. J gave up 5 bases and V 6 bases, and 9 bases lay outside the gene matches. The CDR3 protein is CASRGTGVRTEAFF. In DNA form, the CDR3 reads TGTGCCAGCAGGGGAACAGGGGTCAGGACTGAAGCTTTCTTT.

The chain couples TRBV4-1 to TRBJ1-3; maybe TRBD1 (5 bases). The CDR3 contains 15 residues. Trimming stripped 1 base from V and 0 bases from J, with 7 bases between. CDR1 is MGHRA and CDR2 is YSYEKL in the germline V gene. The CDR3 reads CASSQGGISGNTIYF. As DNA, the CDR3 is TGCGCCAGCAGCCAAGGGGGGATCTCTGGAAACACCATATATTTT.

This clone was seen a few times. The CDR3 reads CATSSGQGAAGGQPQHF. The CDR3 DNA reads TGTGCCACCAGCAGTGGGCAGGGGGCTGCTGGAGGTCAGCCCCAGCATTTT. The genes are TRBV15 and TRBJ1-5; 8 bases fit TRBD1. The CDR3 runs 17 residues. Germline CDR1 LNHNV, CDR2 YYDKDF (reference sequence). Germline trimming cut 3 bases from V and 6 bases from J; bases unmatched to any gene: 13.

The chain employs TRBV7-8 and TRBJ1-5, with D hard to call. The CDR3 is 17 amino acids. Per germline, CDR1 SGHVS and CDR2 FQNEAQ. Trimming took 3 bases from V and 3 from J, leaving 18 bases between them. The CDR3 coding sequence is TGTGCCAGCAGCTTCTCCCCGTTGGCAGAACCCAATCAGCCCCAGCATTTT. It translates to CASSFSPLAEPNQPQHF.